Listed below are T cell receptor beta chains from one sample, sequenced in a study of T cell repertoires in cytomegalovirus infection. TCRdb recomputed calls from the reads with MiXCR, one row per CDR3 protein. This table has 200,000 to 300,000 distinct CDR3 sequences, around 9% appearing once. Sequenced material: PBMCs. The receptor source for this set is a human donor in good health (CMV status not recorded). Some clones in this sample may be carry-over from other donors' samples. The CDR3 runs from the conserved cysteine through the conserved F or W.

v_call	j_call	cdr3_aa
TRBV7-2	TRBJ1-6	CASSQLGVNSPLHF
TRBV11-2	TRBJ2-3	CASSSGRRGGGYF
TRBV7-2	TRBJ2-1	CASSLGLAGGREQFF
TRBV7-2	TRBJ2-1	CASSLREGGEQFF
TRBV20-1	TRBJ2-3	CSATSADTQYF
TRBV20-1	TRBJ2-2	CSASSQGANTGELFF
TRBV7-6	TRBJ1-2	CASTVGNYGYTF
TRBV12-3/TRBV12-4	TRBJ1-3	CASTTGPLAIYF
TRBV7-2	TRBJ1-3	CASSFYRVMAGNTIYF
TRBV30	TRBJ2-7	CAGTGMNYEQYF
TRBV30	TRBJ2-1	CAWSVGLFLAGASEQFF
TRBV4-1	TRBJ1-2	CASSQELGARFYGYTF
TRBV18	TRBJ1-5	CASTPTAGGGNQPQHF
TRBV7-8	TRBJ2-3	CASSTQERGAQYF
TRBV7-9	TRBJ2-5	CASSLAPWGQGETQYF
TRBV7-8	TRBJ1-2	CASSLVPGAYGYTF
TRBV20-1	TRBJ1-6	CSARPGQSNSPLHF
TRBV7-2	TRBJ2-5	CASSLGQETQYF
TRBV6-2/TRBV6-3	TRBJ2-5	CASSPRVRADQETQYF
TRBV5-1	TRBJ1-3	CASSSTGVSGNTIYF
TRBV19	TRBJ2-1	CASRDRDPSGGNEQFF
TRBV7-2	TRBJ2-5	CASSEGLAGGGQETQYF
TRBV7-8	TRBJ2-1	CASSFSGRRSYNEQFF
TRBV7-2	TRBJ1-3	CASSLAGGRGVGNTIYF
TRBV20-1	TRBJ1-1	CSAEGQGRGDTEAFF
TRBV7-2	TRBJ1-6	CASSSGRGSPLHF
TRBV7-2	TRBJ2-1	CASSLERLAGGPGEQFF
TRBV12-3/TRBV12-4	TRBJ1-2	CASSLTSGGLYGYTF
TRBV7-2	TRBJ2-5	CASSPSLGQTQETQYF
TRBV6-2/TRBV6-3	TRBJ2-1	CASSKLLGLAGGTEQFF
TRBV6-2/TRBV6-3	TRBJ2-7	CASSSQTGNEQYF
TRBV7-2	TRBJ1-1	CASSLRGAVRTEAFF
TRBV12-3/TRBV12-4	TRBJ1-2	CASSSPSGYTF
TRBV6-5	TRBJ1-5	CATRTGGGNQPQHF
TRBV27	TRBJ1-2	CASSLKGVKGYTF
TRBV5-4	TRBJ2-7	CASSIGGMDLYEQYF
TRBV7-6	TRBJ2-7	CASSLAGLAGTYEQYF
TRBV4-3	TRBJ2-1	CASSQDVGLGPYNEQFF
TRBV6-1	TRBJ2-3	CASSLGGLAGIDTQYF